These T cell receptor beta chains were read from a single sample in a study of human CD4 T cells and Enterobacteriaceae. Profiling relied on immunoSEQ multiplex PCR, and the TCRdb table lists in-frame clones only, not all of them. Of about 25,000 clones in the sample, approximately 78% were seen once. The sample was memory CD4+ T cells from blood. These receptors all come from a human donor in good health. Both conserved end residues are part of each CDR3. A D gene is named only where the DNA matches it firmly. The listing skips clone size in some rows; elsewhere it reads once, few, many or a size class.

>TRBD1|once|TRBJ2-1|TRBV6-1|15
CASSPGQVIYNEQFF
TGTGCCAGCAGCCCCGGACAGGTTATCTACAATGAGCAGTTCTTC
>TRBD1|.|TRBJ2-4|TRBV7-3|15
CASSSQGARDNIQYF
TGTGCCAGCAGCAGTCAGGGGGCGCGGGATAACATTCAGTACTTC
>.|.|TRBJ2-7|TRBV27|14
CASQIVVIMDEQYF
TGTGCCAGCCAAATTGTGGTCATAATGGACGAGCAGTACTTC
>.|.|TRBJ1-2|TRBV28|14
CASSLLGRLDGYTF
TGTGCCAGCAGCCTTCTAGGCCGTCTCGATGGCTACACCTTC
>.|once|TRBJ1-6|TRBV5-1|16
CASSSDRGGPGRPLHF
TGCGCCAGCAGCTCCGACCGGGGGGGTCCGGGTCGACCCCTCCACTTT
>TRBD2|.|TRBJ2-1|TRBV10-3|20
CAISGSMELAGGGTYNEQFF
TGTGCCATCAGTGGTTCTATGGAACTAGCGGGAGGAGGGACCTACAATGAGCAGTTCTTC
>TRBD1|.|TRBJ2-1|TRBV19|16
CASSVPGQGPYNEQFF
TGTGCCAGTAGTGTACCGGGACAGGGGCCCTACAATGAGCAGTTCTTC
>.|.|TRBJ2-7|TRBV30|14
CAWEVQPKPYEQYF
TGTGCCTGGGAAGTCCAACCGAAGCCCTACGAGCAGTACTTC
>.|.|TRBJ1-1|TRBV2|12
CASRGENTEAFF
TGTGCCAGCAGGGGAGAGAACACTGAAGCTTTCTTT
>.|.|TRBJ2-5|TRBV10-3|13
CAISGVGVQTQYF
TGTGCCATCAGTGGAGTCGGGGTTCAGACCCAGTACTTC
>.|.|TRBJ2-7|TRBV25-1|14
CAREDPLGPYEQYF
TGTGCCAGAGAGGACCCCCTCGGGCCCTACGAGCAGTACTTC
>.|.|TRBJ1-5|TRBV10-2|14
CASSEPGTDQPQHF
TGCGCCAGCAGTGAGCCAGGGACGGACCAGCCCCAGCATTTT
>TRBD2|.|TRBJ2-5|TRBV7-3|16
CASSSFASGGVMTQYF
TGTGCCAGCAGCTCCTTCGCTAGCGGGGGGGTCATGACCCAGTACTTC
>.|.|TRBJ1-1|TRBV6-5|14
CASILGRGSAEAFF
.
>TRBD1|.|TRBJ2-3|TRBV2|15
CASSEQQGGTDTQYF
TGTGCCAGCAGTGAACAACAGGGGGGCACAGATACGCAGTATTTT
>.|.|TRBJ1-6|TRBV25-1|17
CASSPAGGEIYNSPLHF
TGTGCCAGCAGTCCCGCCGGAGGCGAGATTTATAATTCACCCCTCCACTTT
>TRBD1|.|TRBJ1-1|TRBV7-2|14
CASSFRQGNTEAFF
TGTGCCAGCAGCTTCCGACAGGGGAACACTGAAGCTTTCTTT
>TRBD2|.|TRBJ2-3|TRBV9|20
CASSSTAGLAGGGGTDTQYF
TGTGCCAGCAGCTCCACAGCGGGACTAGCGGGAGGAGGGGGCACAGATACGCAGTATTTT
>TRBD1|.|TRBJ1-2|TRBV7-9|12
CASSQGENGYTF
TGTGCCAGCAGCCAGGGGGAGAATGGCTACACCTTC
>.|.|TRBJ1-4|TRBV27|14
CASSKRVPNEKLFF
TGTGCCAGCAGCAAAAGGGTGCCGAATGAAAAACTGTTTTTT
>.|.|TRBJ2-7|TRBV6-4|12
CASRNTGYEQYF
TGTGCCAGCAGAAACACGGGGTACGAGCAGTACTTC
>TRBD2|.|TRBJ2-1|TRBV5-5|15
CASSPPSGGNNEQFF
TGTGCCAGCAGCCCGCCTAGCGGGGGGAACAATGAGCAGTTCTTC
>TRBD1|once|TRBJ1-2|TRBV28|14
CASSYETGTYGYTF
TGTGCCAGCAGCTATGAGACAGGGACCTACGGCTACACCTTC
>.|.|TRBJ2-1|TRBV6-1|13
CASSEMTYNEQFF
TGTGCCAGCAGTGAAATGACTTACAATGAGCAGTTCTTC
>.|.|TRBJ2-7|TRBV10-3|15
CAIRTQQGASYEQYF
TGTGCCATCAGGACTCAACAGGGAGCCTCCTACGAGCAGTACTTC
>.|.|TRBJ1-5|TRBV5-5|14
CASSQGQGGQPQHF
TGTGCCAGCAGCCAGGGGCAGGGCGGTCAGCCCCAGCATTTT
>TRBD2|.|TRBJ2-1|TRBV11-3|16
CASSLSSGGSYNEQFF
TGTGCCAGCAGCTTAAGTAGCGGGGGGTCCTACAATGAGCAGTTCTTC
>.|.|TRBJ1-1|TRBV5-8|15
CASSLGVHGDTEAFF
TGTGCCAGCAGCTTGGGAGTTCATGGGGACACTGAAGCTTTCTTT
>.|once|TRBJ1-2|TRBV7-2|11
CASSLLREYTF
TGTGCCAGCAGCTTACTTCGGGAATACACCTTC
>.|.|TRBJ1-2|TRBV7-9|14
CASSARQFGYGYTF
TGTGCCAGCAGCGCAAGACAGTTTGGATACGGCTACACCTTC
>TRBD1|.|TRBJ1-5|TRBV5-5|17
CASSLVQGANYNQPQHF
TGTGCCAGCAGCTTGGTACAGGGGGCCAACTACAATCAGCCCCAGCATTTT
>.|.|TRBJ1-3|TRBV6-1|14
CASHLRGSGNTIYF
TGTGCCAGTCATCTTAGGGGTTCTGGAAACACCATATATTTT
>.|.|TRBJ2-5|TRBV29-1|15
CSVEDGGWGTETQYF
TGCAGCGTTGAAGATGGCGGATGGGGTACGGAGACCCAGTACTTC
>TRBD2|.|TRBJ2-7|TRBV7-8|15
CASSFTGTSGNQQYF
TGTGCCAGCAGCTTCACCGGGACTAGCGGGAACCAGCAGTACTTC
>.|.|TRBJ2-3|TRBV7-9|16
CASSSLQGIGTDTQYF
TGTGCCAGCAGCTCCCTACAGGGTATTGGCACAGATACGCAGTATTTT
>TRBD1|.|TRBJ1-6|TRBV19|14
CASSIEGQRSPLHF
TGTGCCAGTAGTATAGAGGGACAGCGGTCACCCCTCCACTTT
>.|few|TRBJ2-5|TRBV30|14
CAWSPPPGRETQYF
TGTGCCTGGAGTCCCCCGCCGGGTAGGGAGACCCAGTACTTC
>.|.|TRBJ2-5|TRBV14|14
CASSQEFLRETQYF
TGTGCCAGCAGCCAAGAATTCTTGAGGGAGACCCAGTACTTC
>.|.|TRBJ1-2|TRBV30|11
CAWAPQGAYTF
TGTGCCTGGGCGCCTCAGGGAGCCTACACCTTC
>.|.|TRBJ2-3|TRBV5-8|18
CASSLAGEREIRPDTQYF
TGTGCCAGCAGCTTGGCCGGGGAACGGGAGATCAGACCTGATACGCAGTATTTT
>.|.|TRBJ1-2|TRBV19|16
CASTPKVLAVLRGYTF
TGTGCCAGTACTCCGAAAGTTTTGGCAGTCCTCCGTGGCTACACCTTC